The clone carrying this T cell receptor beta chain was counted between two and nine times. The antigen is not known. Quantitative barcoded 5'-RACE was used to prepare TCR beta libraries. TCRdb itself ran the 5' RACE reads through MiXCR, one entry per CDR3 protein. The table records about 17,000 distinct CDR3 sequences, over 7% of them present only once. The data belong to a study of CD8 T cells in ankylosing spondylitis. Study-wide findings and caveats: Researchers reportedly found disease-linked clones significantly enriched in matched ankylosing spondylitis synovial fluid. About 8 highly homologous variants made up a TCR beta motif, and this motif appeared characteristic of ankylosing spondylitis blood. Peripheral blood samples showed relatively rare disease-linked clones, and these clones were CD8+.

Trimming left V 3 bases short and J 5 bases short, with 14 bases between. The CDR3 totals 15 residues. Germline assignment: CDR1 SGHAT and CDR2 FQNNGV. The source material was blood. The rearrangement links TRBV11-2 to TRBJ2-1; tentatively, D is TRBD2 (7 bases). The clonotype was recovered from a male donor with ankylosing spondylitis or in good health (not recorded which). CDR3 coding DNA: TGTGCCAGCAGCTTCCGGGGGGCTTGGGACAATGAGCAGTTCTTC. It specifies CASSFRGAWDNEQFF.